This T cell receptor beta chain stems from a study of human T cells and chemical hapten exposure. The wider study: A roughly 2 cm by roughly 2 cm inner upper arm patch received 2% DPC for sensitization.

A few counts support this clonotype. Time point specified: patch test 3, about 24 weeks after DPC sensitization. Treatment defined: therapeutic diphenylcyclopropenone sensitization with weekly scalp DPC. Each donor was an alopecia patient between 18 and 70 years of age who qualified for DPC. Germline CDR1 and CDR2: MNHEY and SVGEGT. The junction had 11 bases not matched to a gene; V was cut back by 5 bases and J by 4 bases. The CDR3 is 16 amino acids. TCRdb reprocessed the RACE reads with MiXCR, giving one entry per CDR3 protein. This table has fewer than 200,000 distinct CDR3 sequences, about 27% appearing once.

Sequenced here: whole blood, sampled in connection with sensitization to the hapten diphenylcyclopropenone (DPC). This sequence was found in a woman aged 18-35 years with alopecia areata. Some clones in this sample may be carry-over from other donors' samples. The rearrangement uses TRBV6-2 or TRBV6-3 and TRBJ2-3, with 8 bases identical to TRBD2. The CDR3: CASSPRRGGMADTQYF. The CDR3 DNA sequence: TGTGCCAGCAGTCCTCGTCGGGGGGGGATGGCAGATACGCAGTATTTT.